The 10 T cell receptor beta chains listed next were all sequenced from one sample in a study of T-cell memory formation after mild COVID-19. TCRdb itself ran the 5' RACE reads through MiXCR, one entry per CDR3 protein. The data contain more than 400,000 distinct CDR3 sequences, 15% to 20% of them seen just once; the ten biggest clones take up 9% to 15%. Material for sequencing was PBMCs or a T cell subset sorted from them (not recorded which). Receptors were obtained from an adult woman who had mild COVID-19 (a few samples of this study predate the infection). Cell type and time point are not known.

The CDR3 region has the DNA TGTGCCAGCAGCTTAGCTGGATGGGGGTATACAGATACGCAGTATTTT. Residues: CASSLAGWGYTDTQYF. The J gene is TRBJ2-3, the V gene TRBV11-3; the D call may be TRBD1 or TRBD2 (5 bases each). The length of the CDR3 is 16 residues. V dropped 1 base and J dropped 3 bases, with 14 bases sitting between them. CDR1 and CDR2 from the germline V gene are SGHNT and YENEEA.

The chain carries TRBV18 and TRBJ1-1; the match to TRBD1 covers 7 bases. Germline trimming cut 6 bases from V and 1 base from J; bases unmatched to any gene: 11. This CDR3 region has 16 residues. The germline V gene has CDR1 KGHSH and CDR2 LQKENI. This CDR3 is CASSPDRARQNTEAFF. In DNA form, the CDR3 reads TGTGCCAGCTCCCCCGACAGGGCAAGACAGAACACTGAAGCTTTCTTT.

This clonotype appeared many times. The CDR3 bases are TGTGCCAGCAGCTTCGGGCAGGATGGCTACACCTTC. Translated, it gives CASSFGQDGYTF. The chain couples TRBV5-4 to TRBJ1-2; no reliable D call. The CDR3 length is 12 residues. Germline lookup yields CDR1 SGHNT and CDR2 YYREEE (reference sequence). V lost 2 bases and J 6 bases, leaving 8 bases between the germline ends.

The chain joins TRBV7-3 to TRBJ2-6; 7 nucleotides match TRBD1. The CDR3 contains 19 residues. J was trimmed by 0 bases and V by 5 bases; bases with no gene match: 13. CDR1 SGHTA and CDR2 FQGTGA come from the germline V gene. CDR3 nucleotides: TGTGCCAGCAGCCCTTACCCCGGGACAGAGAGCTCTGGGGCCAACGTCCTGACTTTC. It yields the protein CASSPYPGTESSGANVLTF.

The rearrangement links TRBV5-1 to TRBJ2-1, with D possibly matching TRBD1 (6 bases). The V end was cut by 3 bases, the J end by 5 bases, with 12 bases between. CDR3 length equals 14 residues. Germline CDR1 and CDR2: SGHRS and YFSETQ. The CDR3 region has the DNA TGCGCCAGCAGCTACTCAGGGGTCCACAATGAGCAGTTCTTC. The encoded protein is CASSYSGVHNEQFF.

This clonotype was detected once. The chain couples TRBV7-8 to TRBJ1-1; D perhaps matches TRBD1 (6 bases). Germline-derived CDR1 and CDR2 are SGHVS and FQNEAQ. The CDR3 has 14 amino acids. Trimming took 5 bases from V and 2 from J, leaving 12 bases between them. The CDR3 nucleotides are TGTGCCAGCAGCGGAACAGGGCTTAACACTGAAGCTTTCTTT. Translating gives CASSGTGLNTEAFF.

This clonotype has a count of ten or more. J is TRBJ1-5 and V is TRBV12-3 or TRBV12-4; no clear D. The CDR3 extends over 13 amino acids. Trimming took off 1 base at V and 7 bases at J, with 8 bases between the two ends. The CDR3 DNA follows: TGTGCCAGCAGTTTAGGGTTCGTGCAGCCCCAGCATTTT. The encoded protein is CASSLGFVQPQHF.

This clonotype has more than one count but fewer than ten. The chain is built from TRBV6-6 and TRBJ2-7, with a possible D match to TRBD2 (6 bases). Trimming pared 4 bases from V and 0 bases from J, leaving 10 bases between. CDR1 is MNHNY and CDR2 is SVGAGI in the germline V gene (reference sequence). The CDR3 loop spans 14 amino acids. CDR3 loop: CASSWRGRSYEQYF. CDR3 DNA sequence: TGTGCCAGCAGTTGGAGGGGCCGCTCCTACGAGCAGTACTTC.

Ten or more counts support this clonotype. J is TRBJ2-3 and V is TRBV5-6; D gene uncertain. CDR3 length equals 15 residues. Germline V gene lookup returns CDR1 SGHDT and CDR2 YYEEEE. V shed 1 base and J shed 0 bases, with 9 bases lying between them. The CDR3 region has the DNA TGTGCCAGCAGCTTGATGTCAGCTAGCACAGATACGCAGTATTTT. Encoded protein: CASSLMSASTDTQYF.

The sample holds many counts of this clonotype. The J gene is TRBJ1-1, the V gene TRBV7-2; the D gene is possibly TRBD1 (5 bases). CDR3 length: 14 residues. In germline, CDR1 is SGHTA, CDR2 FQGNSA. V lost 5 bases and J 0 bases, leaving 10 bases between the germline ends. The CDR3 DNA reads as TGTGCCAGCAGCCGTCAGGGCCTGAACACTGAAGCTTTCTTT. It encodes CASSRQGLNTEAFF.